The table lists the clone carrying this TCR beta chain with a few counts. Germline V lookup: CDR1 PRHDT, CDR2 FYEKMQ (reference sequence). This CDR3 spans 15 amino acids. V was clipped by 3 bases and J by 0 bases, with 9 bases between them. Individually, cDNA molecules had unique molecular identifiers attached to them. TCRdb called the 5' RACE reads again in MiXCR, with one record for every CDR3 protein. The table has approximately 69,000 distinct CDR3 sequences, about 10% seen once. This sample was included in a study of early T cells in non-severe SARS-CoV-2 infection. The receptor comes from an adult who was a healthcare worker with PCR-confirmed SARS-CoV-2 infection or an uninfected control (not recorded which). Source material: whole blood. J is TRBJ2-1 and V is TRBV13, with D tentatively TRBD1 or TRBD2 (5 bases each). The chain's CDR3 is CASSLWGTSYNEQFF. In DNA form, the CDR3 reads TGTGCCAGCAGCTTGTGGGGGACCTCCTACAATGAGCAGTTCTTC.